This TCR beta chain stems from a study of blood T cell repertoires in COVID-19. Overall study context: Material from acute and convalescent COVID-19 was sourced from the United States, Italy and Spain. The cDNA or gDNA used as material had been derived from T cells, B-cell-depleted T cells, or PBMCs.

The V end was cut by 8 bases, the J end by 5 bases, with 16 bases between. The CDR3 consists of 14 residues. CDR1 is LNHDA and CDR2 is SQIVND in the germline V gene (reference sequence). Authors' methods: Reference gene primer amplification gave nucleated cell count estimates. TCRdb's table, derived via immunoSEQ multiplex PCR, lists solely in-frame clones and lacks some. The DNA was the basis for D and trimming; V, J and clone size are from that table. The table records roughly 230,000 clones, around four fifths of them present only once. The receptor's source is a woman aged 60-75 years with active or convalescent COVID-19. The material sequenced was peripheral blood. The chain employs TRBV19 and TRBJ1-5; possible D gene TRBD1, 6 bases. CDR3 sequence reads: CASSLTGYDQPQHF. DNA for the CDR3: TGTGCCAGTTCTCTAACAGGGTACGATCAGCCCCAGCATTTT.